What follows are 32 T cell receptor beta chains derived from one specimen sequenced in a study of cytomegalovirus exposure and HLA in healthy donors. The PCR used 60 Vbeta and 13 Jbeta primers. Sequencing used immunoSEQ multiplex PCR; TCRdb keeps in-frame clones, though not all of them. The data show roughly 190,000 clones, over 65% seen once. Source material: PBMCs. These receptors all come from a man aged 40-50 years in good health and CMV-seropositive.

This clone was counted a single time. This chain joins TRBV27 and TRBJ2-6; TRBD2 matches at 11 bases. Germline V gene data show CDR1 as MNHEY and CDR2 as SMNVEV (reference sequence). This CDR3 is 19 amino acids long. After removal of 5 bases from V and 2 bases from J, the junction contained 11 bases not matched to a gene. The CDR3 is CASSTTKLAGVAGANVLTF. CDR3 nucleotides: TGTGCCAGCAGTACGACAAAACTAGCGGGAGTGGCTGGGGCCAACGTCCTGACTTTC.

The CDR3: CASRYLAGDRDEQFF. DNA of the CDR3: TGTGCCAGCAGGTACCTAGCGGGAGATAGGGATGAGCAGTTCTTC. The J gene is TRBJ2-1, the V gene TRBV6-1; the match to TRBD2 covers 10 bases. The CDR3 is 15 residues long. Germline trimming cut 6 bases from V and 8 bases from J; bases unmatched to any gene: 10. CDR1 is MNHNS and CDR2 is SASEGT in the germline V gene.

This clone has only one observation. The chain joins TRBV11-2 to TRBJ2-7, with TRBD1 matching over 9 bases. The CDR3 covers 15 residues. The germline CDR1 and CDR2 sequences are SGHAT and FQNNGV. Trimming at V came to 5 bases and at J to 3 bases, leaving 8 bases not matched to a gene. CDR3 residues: CASSGGGQGVYEQYF. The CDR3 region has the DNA TGTGCCAGCAGCGGAGGGGGACAGGGCGTCTACGAGCAGTACTTC.

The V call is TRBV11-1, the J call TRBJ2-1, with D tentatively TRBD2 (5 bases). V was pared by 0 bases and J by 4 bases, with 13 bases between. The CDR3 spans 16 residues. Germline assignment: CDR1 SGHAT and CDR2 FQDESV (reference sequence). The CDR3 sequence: CASSLAAGLGYNEQFF. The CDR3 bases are TGTGCCAGCAGCTTAGCTGCGGGTCTGGGGTACAATGAGCAGTTCTTC.

CDR3 coding DNA: TGTGCCAGCAGCGTAGACTCCCCTAGCGGAAGAGCAAGCGAGCAGTACTTC. Protein: CASSVDSPSGRASEQYF. The chain employs TRBV9 and TRBJ2-7; 7 nucleotides line up with TRBD2. The CDR3 spans 17 residues. The V segment lost 0 bases and the J segment 6 bases; nucleotides outside the gene matches: 15. Germline values: CDR1 SGDLS, CDR2 YYNGEE.

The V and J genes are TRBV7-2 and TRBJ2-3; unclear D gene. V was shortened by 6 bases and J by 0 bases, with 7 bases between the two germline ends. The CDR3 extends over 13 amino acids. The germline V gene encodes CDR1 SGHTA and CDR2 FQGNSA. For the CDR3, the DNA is TGTGCCAGCAGGACTGGAAGCACAGATACGCAGTATTTT. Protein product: CASRTGSTDTQYF.

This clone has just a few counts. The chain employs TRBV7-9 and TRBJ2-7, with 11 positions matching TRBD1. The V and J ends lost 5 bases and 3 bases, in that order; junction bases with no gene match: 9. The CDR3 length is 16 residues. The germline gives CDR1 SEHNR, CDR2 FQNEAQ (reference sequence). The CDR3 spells CASSHSRTGGNYEQYF. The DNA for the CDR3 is TGTGCCAGCAGCCATTCACGGACAGGGGGCAACTACGAGCAGTACTTC.

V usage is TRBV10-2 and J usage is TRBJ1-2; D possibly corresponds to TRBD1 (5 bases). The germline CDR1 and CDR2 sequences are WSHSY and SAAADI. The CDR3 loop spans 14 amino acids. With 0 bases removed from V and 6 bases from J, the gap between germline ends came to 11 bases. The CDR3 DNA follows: TGCGCCAGCAGTGAGTCCGACGGGGGGAATGGCTACACCTTC. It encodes CASSESDGGNGYTF.

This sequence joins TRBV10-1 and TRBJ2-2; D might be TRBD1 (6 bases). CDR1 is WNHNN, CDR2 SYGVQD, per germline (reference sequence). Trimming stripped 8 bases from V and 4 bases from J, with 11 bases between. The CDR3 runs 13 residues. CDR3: CASASGVTGELFF. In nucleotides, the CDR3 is TGCGCCAGCGCCTCAGGGGTCACCGGGGAGCTGTTTTTT.

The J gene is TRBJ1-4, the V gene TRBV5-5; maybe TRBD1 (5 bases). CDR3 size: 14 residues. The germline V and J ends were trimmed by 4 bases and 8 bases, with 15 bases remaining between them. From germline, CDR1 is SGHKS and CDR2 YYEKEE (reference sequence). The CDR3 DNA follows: TGTGCCAGCAGCCCCCAAGGGGCTCGGGAAAAACTGTTTTTT. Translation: CASSPQGAREKLFF.

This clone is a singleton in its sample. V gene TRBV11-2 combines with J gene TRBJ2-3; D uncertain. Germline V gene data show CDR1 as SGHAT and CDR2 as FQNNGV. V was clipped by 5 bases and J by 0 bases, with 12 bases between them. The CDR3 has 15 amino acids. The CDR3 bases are TGTGCCAGCAGCCCACAGTTAACTAGCACAGATACGCAGTATTTT. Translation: CASSPQLTSTDTQYF.

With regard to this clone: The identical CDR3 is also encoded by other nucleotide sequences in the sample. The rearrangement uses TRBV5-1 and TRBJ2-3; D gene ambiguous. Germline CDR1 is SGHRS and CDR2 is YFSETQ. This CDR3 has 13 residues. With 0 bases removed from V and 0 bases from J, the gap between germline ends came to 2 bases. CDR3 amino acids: CASSLASTDTQYF. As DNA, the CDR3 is TGCGCCAGCAGCTTGGCAAGCACAGATACGCAGTATTTT.

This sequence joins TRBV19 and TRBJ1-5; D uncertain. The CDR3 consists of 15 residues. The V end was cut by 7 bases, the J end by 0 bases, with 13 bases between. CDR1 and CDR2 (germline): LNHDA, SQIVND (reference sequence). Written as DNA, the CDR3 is TGTGCCAGTACCCCTTTCAGAAATAGCAATCAGCCCCAGCATTTT. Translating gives CASTPFRNSNQPQHF.

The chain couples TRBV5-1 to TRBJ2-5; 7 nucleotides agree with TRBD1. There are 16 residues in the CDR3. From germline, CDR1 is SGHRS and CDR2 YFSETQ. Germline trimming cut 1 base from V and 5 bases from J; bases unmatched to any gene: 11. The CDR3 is CASSLFEGAVVETQYF. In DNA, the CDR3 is TGCGCCAGCAGCTTGTTTGAGGGGGCGGTCGTTGAGACCCAGTACTTC.

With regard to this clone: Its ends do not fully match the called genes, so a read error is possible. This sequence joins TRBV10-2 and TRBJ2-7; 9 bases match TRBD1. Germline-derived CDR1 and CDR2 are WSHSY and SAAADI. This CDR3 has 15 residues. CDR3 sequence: CASRELGQGSYEQYF. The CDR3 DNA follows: TGCGCCAGCCGTGAGTTGGGACAGGGCTCCTACGAGCAGTACTTC.

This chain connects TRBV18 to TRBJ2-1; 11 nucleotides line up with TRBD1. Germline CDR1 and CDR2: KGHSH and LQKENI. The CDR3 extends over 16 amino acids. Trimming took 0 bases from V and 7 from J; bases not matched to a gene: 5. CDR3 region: CASSPPGQGVVNEQFF. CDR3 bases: TGTGCCAGCTCACCACCGGGACAGGGGGTCGTGAATGAGCAGTTCTTC.

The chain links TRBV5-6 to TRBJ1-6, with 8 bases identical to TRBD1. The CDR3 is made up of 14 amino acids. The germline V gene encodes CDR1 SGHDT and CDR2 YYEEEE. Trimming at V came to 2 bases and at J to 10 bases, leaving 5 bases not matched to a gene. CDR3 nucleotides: TGTGCCAGCAGCTTATGGACAGGGCTCTCACCCCTCCACTTT. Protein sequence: CASSLWTGLSPLHF.

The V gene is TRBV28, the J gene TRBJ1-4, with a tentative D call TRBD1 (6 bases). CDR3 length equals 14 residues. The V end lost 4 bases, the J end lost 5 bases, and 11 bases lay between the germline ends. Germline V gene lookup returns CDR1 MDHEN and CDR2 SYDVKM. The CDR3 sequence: CASSSSQGNEKLFF. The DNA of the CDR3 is TGTGCCAGCAGTTCCTCCCAGGGGAATGAAAAACTGTTTTTT.

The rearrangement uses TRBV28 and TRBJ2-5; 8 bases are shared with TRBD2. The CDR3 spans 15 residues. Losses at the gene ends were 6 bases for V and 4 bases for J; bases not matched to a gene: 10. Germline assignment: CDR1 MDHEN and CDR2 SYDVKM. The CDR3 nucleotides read TGTGCCAGCAGGGAGATCGGGAGGGCGGGAGAGACCCAGTACTTC. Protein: CASREIGRAGETQYF.

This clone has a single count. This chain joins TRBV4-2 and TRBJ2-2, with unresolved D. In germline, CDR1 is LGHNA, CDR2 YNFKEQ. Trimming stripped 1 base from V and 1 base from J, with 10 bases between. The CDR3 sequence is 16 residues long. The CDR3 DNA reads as TGTGCCAGCAGCCAAGCTATCGATTGGAACACCGGGGAGCTGTTTTTT. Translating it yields CASSQAIDWNTGELFF.

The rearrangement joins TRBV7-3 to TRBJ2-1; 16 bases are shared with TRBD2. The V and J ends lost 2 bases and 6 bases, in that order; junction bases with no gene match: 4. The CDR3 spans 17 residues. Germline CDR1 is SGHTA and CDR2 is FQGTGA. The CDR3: CASSLAGTSGGGNEQFF. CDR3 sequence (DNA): TGTGCCAGCAGCTTAGCCGGGACTAGCGGGGGGGGCAATGAGCAGTTCTTC.

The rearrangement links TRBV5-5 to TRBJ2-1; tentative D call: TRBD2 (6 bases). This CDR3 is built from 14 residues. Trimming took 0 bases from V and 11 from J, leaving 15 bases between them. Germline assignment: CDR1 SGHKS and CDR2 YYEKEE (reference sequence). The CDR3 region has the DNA TGTGCCAGCAGCTTGGGGGCGGGGAAGAATAAGCAGTTCTTC. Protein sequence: CASSLGAGKNKQFF.

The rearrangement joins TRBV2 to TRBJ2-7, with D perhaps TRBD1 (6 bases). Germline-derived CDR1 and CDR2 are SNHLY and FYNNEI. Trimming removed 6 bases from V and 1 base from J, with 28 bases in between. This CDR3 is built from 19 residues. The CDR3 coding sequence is TGTGCCAGCAGCTCCAACCCTCCCGGGACAATGGAGGCGTCCTACGAGCAGTACTTC. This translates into CASSSNPPGTMEASYEQYF. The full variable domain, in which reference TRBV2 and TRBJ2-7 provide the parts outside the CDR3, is EPEVTQTPSHQVTQMGQEVILRCVPISNHLYFYWYRQILGQKVEFLVSFYNNEISEKSEIFDDQFSVERPDGSNFTLKIRSTKLEDSAMYFCASSSNPPGTMEASYEQYFGPGTRLTVT.

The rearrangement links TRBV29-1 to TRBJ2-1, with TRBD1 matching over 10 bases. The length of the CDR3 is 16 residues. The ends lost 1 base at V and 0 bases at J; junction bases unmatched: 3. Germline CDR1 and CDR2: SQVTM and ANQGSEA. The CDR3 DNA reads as TGCAGCGTTGAAGGGTGGGACAGGGGCTCCTACAATGAGCAGTTCTTC. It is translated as CSVEGWDRGSYNEQFF.

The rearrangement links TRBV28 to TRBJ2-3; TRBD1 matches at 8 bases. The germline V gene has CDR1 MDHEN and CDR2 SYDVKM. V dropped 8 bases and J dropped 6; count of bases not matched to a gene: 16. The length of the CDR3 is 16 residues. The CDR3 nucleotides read TGTGCCAGCCGGGGACAGGAGGGACGGTCTGGTGATACGCAGTATTTT. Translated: CASRGQEGRSGDTQYF.

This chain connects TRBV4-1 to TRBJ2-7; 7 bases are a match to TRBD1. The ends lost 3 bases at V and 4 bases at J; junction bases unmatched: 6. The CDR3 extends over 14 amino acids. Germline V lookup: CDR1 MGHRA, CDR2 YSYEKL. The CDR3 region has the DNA TGCGCCAGCAGCCAGGCAGGGGGTAATTACGAGCAGTACTTC. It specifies CASSQAGGNYEQYF.

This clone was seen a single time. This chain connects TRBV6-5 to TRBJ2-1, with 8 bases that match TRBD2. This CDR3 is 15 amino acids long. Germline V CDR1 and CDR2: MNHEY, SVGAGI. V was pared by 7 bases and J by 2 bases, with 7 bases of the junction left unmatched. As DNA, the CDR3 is TGTGCCAGCACCCGTGGACTAGCAGCCTACAATGAGCAGTTCTTC. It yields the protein CASTRGLAAYNEQFF.

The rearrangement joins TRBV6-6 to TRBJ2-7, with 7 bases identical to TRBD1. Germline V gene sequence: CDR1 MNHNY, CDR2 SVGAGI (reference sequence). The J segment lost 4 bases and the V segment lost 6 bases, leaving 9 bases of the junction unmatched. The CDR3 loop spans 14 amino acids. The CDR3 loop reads CASSPRGMAYEQYF. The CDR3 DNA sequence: TGTGCCAGCAGCCCCAGGGGGATGGCATACGAGCAGTACTTC.

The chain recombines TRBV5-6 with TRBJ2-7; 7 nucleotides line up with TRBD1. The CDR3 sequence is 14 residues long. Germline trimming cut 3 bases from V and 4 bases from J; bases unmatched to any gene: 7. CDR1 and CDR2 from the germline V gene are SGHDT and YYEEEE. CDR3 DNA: TGTGCCAGCAGCTCCCTGGACAGGCCATACGAGCAGTACTTC. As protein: CASSSLDRPYEQYF.

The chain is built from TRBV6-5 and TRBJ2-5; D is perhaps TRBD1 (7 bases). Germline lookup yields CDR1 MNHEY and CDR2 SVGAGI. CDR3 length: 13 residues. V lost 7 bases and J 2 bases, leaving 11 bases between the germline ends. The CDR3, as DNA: TGTGCCAGCATGGGGGGACAGCAAGAGACCCAGTACTTC. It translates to CASMGGQQETQYF.

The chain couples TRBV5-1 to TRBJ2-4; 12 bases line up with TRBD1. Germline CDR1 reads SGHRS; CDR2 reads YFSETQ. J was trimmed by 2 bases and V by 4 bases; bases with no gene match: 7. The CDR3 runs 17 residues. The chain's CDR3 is CASSPMGQGAPKNIQYF. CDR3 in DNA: TGCGCCAGCAGCCCGATGGGACAGGGGGCGCCCAAAAACATTCAGTACTTC.

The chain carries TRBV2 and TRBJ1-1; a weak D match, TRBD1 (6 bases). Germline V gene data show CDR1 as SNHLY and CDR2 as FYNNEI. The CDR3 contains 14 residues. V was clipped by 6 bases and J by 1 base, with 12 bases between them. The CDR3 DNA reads TGTGCCAGCAGCCCGGACAGCCCGAACACTGAAGCTTTCTTT. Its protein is CASSPDSPNTEAFF.